This T cell receptor beta chain is from a study of blood T cells in healthy people across ages (dated by TCRdb to between 2015 and 2016). A note on the overall study: Template switching captured roughly one uniquely barcoded TCR beta cDNA molecule per two T cells in model experiments. Age-related changes in TCR beta repertoire diversity were measured in the study by deep sequencing normalized with unique cDNA molecular identifiers. Donors were grouped into four age groups: young (average roughly 17 years), middle-aged (approximately 41), aged (about 59) and long-lived (around 80). To avoid experimental bias, donors of different ages were distributed randomly across sequencing lanes. Using the same blood draw, the study looked at two additional independent replicas of 1 million unique cDNA reads for two donors, one aged 18 to 30 and the other aged 80 or older. The paper as a whole reports these results and caveats: Because the CMV infection status of the donors was unknown, age-related changes in expanded clonotypes may potentially have been confounded. Conclusive comparison of naive and antigen-experienced compartments was prevented by the profiling of bulk unsorted PBMCs. Estimates of total diversity based on one million sequenced T cells were regarded as lower bounds and as underestimates. Compared with the aged group, more naive CD4+ T cells, fewer expanded clones and increased TCR diversity were shown by the long-lived group, suggesting age selection. Observed TCR beta diversity per million T cells fell roughly linearly with age, and a significant reduction was already apparent by age approximately 41. There was a strong correlation between observed TCR beta diversity and the percentage of naive T cells measured by flow cytometry.

The roughly 39 donors, aged about 6 to 90 years, were systemically healthy Caucasian individuals from Russia. Approximately 11 milliliters of peripheral blood were drawn from each donor into EDTA-treated Vacutainer tubes. Ficoll-Paque density-gradient centrifugation was used to isolate PBMCs, with at least 6.5 million per sample. Trizol reagent was used to extract total RNA from PBMCs, with at least 6 micrograms per sample. For every donor, flow cytometry on a PBMC aliquot measured the percentage of naive CD45RAhigh/CD27high T cells. Based on the germline V gene, the CDR1 and CDR2 sequences are MNHEY and SVGAGI. V loses 7 bases of germline sequence and J loses 4 bases, and the interval between the two ends is 11 bases. The CDR3 sequence holds 13 residues, the cysteine and phenylalanine included. Only the CDR3 DNA stays, 39 bases, in frame from base 1. For this clonotype: This receptor's antigen is unknown. No base quality values were provided; no much bigger clone lies one nucleotide off.

The library was generated by 5' RACE. The data were produced on an Illumina HiSeq 2500. A second about 7 to 11 cycle PCR used a sample-barcoded 5' primer and a J-beta primer mix. A template-switch 5' adaptor carrying 12 random nucleotides introduced a unique molecular identifier onto each TCR beta cDNA molecule. Each sample yielded at least 3 million CDR3-containing paired-end reads. The Mint cDNA synthesis kit, primed by a TRBC-specific oligonucleotide, was used to synthesize first-strand cDNA from all RNA. Following uracil-DNA glycosylase treatment, a first 18-cycle PCR with universal primers M1SS and BC2_uni_R was performed on all cDNA. In the paper's pipeline: For normalization, 1 million high-quality reads, each with a distinct molecular identifier, were randomly selected from each sample. Instead of being binned into consensus sequences, reads with shared molecular identifiers were discarded. CDR3 identification, clonotype clustering and error correction used MiTCR with a Q25 quality threshold and the strictest error-elimination algorithm. Lower-bound total TCR beta diversity was estimated with a nonparametric unseen species model using Euler transformation. Clones were called with MiXCR by TCRdb after fastp trimmed the public reads at Q25, and only in-frame beta chains were retained. Every CDR3 protein is listed once, alongside the most common genes and DNA of its rows. Here the V and J calls rest on TCRdb's processing, not on the authors' analysis. The sample data list hundreds of thousands of distinct CDR3 sequences, and roughly 30% of these were observed just once. The ten largest make up approximately 14% of the sample.

Source material: blood. The rearranged segments are TRBV6-5 and TRBJ1-5; no D gene call is confident. The sequence came from a woman at least 80 years old in good health. The DNA sequence is as follows: TGTGCCAGCACGGACGGGCTAAATCAGCCCCAGCATTTT. Translated, this gives CASTDGLNQPQHF.